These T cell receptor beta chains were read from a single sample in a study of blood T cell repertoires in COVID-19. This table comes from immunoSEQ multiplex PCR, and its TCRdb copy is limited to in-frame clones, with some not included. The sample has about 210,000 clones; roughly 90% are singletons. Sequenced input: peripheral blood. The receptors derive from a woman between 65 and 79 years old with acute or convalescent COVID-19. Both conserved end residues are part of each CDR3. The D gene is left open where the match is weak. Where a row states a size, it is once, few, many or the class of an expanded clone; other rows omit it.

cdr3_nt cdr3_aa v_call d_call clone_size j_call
TGTGCCAGCAGCCCAGGGAGGGGCGGAGTTCCCTATGGCTACACCTTC CASSPGRGGVPYGYTF TRBV6-6 . few TRBJ1-2
TGTGCCGGACAGGTCACAGATACGCAGTATTTT CAGQVTDTQYF TRBV2 TRBD1 . TRBJ2-3
TGTGCCAGCAGTGCTCAACTGGGACAGGGAACTGAAGCTTTCTTT CASSAQLGQGTEAFF TRBV2 TRBD1 . TRBJ1-1
TGTGCCAGCTCACCACCACAGATCCCCTACGAGCAGTACTTC CASSPPQIPYEQYF TRBV18 . . TRBJ2-7
TGTGCCAGCAGCTCCGGGACTCTAAGCAATCAGCCCCAGCATTTT CASSSGTLSNQPQHF TRBV5-6 . . TRBJ1-5
TGCAGTGCTAGTGGCGCCGGGGAGCTGTTTTTT CSASGAGELFF TRBV20-1 . . TRBJ2-2
TGCGCCAGCAGTGAGGGCGGCTCTGGGGCCAACGTCCTGACTTTC CASSEGGSGANVLTF TRBV10-1 . . TRBJ2-6
TGCGCCAGCGCTTTGACAGGGGGCTGGTACGAGCAGTACTTC CASALTGGWYEQYF TRBV5-1 TRBD1 . TRBJ2-7
TGTGCCAGCAGTTCGCGACAGGGAGTCGCAGATACGCAGTATTTT CASSSRQGVADTQYF TRBV6-5 TRBD1 . TRBJ2-3
TGTGCCAGCAGTTCCCCGACAGGTGGGAATCAGCCCCAGCATTTT CASSSPTGGNQPQHF TRBV28 . . TRBJ1-5
TGTGCCAGCAGCTTACTAGCGGGGAACTACGAGCAGTACTTC CASSLLAGNYEQYF TRBV7-2 TRBD2 once TRBJ2-7
TGTGCCAGTAGTATTCCGACAGGGAGAGGGAGAACTGAAGCTTTCTTT CASSIPTGRGRTEAFF TRBV19 TRBD1 . TRBJ1-1
TGTGCCAGCAGTCAAGGACTAGCGGGGGGGCCGAATACGCAGTATTTT CASSQGLAGGPNTQYF TRBV6-6 TRBD2 . TRBJ2-3
TGTGCCAGCAGCCACCAGGGCTCGGAGACCCAGTACTTC CASSHQGSETQYF TRBV4-2 . . TRBJ2-5
TGTGCCAGCAGTCAACGACAGGGCATCTACGAGCAGTACTTC CASSQRQGIYEQYF TRBV2 TRBD1 . TRBJ2-7
TGTGCCAGCAGCTTGGGTTCCGCCGGGGGGCGATACGAGACCCAGTACTTC CASSLGSAGGRYETQYF TRBV7-6 . . TRBJ2-5
TGCGCCAGCAGCTCAGGGGGCAATGAGCAGTTCTTC CASSSGGNEQFF TRBV5-1 TRBD1 . TRBJ2-1
TGTGCCAGCAGTTTATTTGCCAGCGGGAGGAGGAGAAATGAGCAGTTCTTC CASSLFASGRRRNEQFF TRBV28 TRBD2 . TRBJ2-1
TGCAGCGTTGATAGGGGGTGGCAAGAGACCCAGTACTTC CSVDRGWQETQYF TRBV29-1 . . TRBJ2-5
TGTGCCAGCAGCGTAGGGGGGACAGCGAACACCGGGGAGCTGTTTTTT CASSVGGTANTGELFF TRBV9 TRBD1 few TRBJ2-2
TGTGCCAGCAGTCCTAAATGGAATTCACCCCTCCACTTT CASSPKWNSPLHF TRBV3-1/TRBV3-2 . . TRBJ1-6
TGCGCCAGCGGTCGACAGGGGGAGATCAATGAGCAGTTCTTC CASGRQGEINEQFF TRBV5-1 TRBD1 . TRBJ2-1
TGTGCCAGCACCCAGGCCCAGACAAATCAGCCCCAGCATTTT CASTQAQTNQPQHF TRBV28 . once TRBJ1-5
TGTGCCAGCAGCTTCCCCAGGGTTAGGGAGACCCAGTACTTC CASSFPRVRETQYF TRBV7-8 . . TRBJ2-5
TGTGCCAGCAGTTACTCGAGTCAGGGGGCCGGTGAAGCTTTCTTT CASSYSSQGAGEAFF TRBV6-5 TRBD1 few TRBJ1-1
TGTGCCAGTGATAGGGACAGGGGGTCGGGAAACACCATATATTTT CASDRDRGSGNTIYF TRBV6-5 TRBD1 . TRBJ1-3
TGTGCCAGCAGCTTACCTAGCGGGGTCGGAACGCAGTATTTT CASSLPSGVGTQYF TRBV7-9 TRBD2 . TRBJ2-3
TGCGCCAGCAGCCATGGCCGTACAGGGGTCTACGAGCAGTACTTC CASSHGRTGVYEQYF TRBV4-1 TRBD1 few TRBJ2-7
TGTGCCAGCAGCTCCGTACAGGGAGTCTATGGCTACACCTTC CASSSVQGVYGYTF TRBV3-1/TRBV3-2 . . TRBJ1-2
TGTGCCAGCAGCCCGGCAGCCATGTCAACAGGGGATAACTATGGCTACACCTTC CASSPAAMSTGDNYGYTF TRBV7-8 TRBD1 once TRBJ1-2
TGTGCCAGCAGCCGGTTCCAAGGGGGCTCCTACGAGCAGTACTTC CASSRFQGGSYEQYF TRBV6-5 . . TRBJ2-7
TGTGCCAGCAGTTACACATCGGGGAGCGCTGGAAACACCATATATTTT CASSYTSGSAGNTIYF TRBV6-6 . . TRBJ1-3
TGTGCCGCAAGAGCAGGGTTAAACACTGAAGCTTTCTTT CAARAGLNTEAFF TRBV27 . . TRBJ1-1
TGTGCCAGCAAGGAGGGGACTACTACGGCTCAGTACTTC CASKEGTTTAQYF TRBV2 TRBD2 . TRBJ2-7
TGTGCCAGCAGCCAAGAGGGCCCAAAGGCAGGGCTTTTGCCCCAGCATTTT CASSQEGPKAGLLPQHF TRBV4-2 . . TRBJ1-5
TGCGCCAGCAGCCCGACCTCAGGGGAAGATACGCAGTATTTT CASSPTSGEDTQYF TRBV5-1 . . TRBJ2-3
TGCAGCGTTGAGCCTGACGGGTCCTTTGGCTACACCTTC CSVEPDGSFGYTF TRBV29-1 . . TRBJ1-2
TGTGCCAGCAGCTTGTCAGGGCAGCAAGAAAAACTGTTTTTT CASSLSGQQEKLFF TRBV5-6 . once TRBJ1-4
TGTGCCAGCAGCCCTCTGGGACAGGAGAATTCACCCCTCCACTTT CASSPLGQENSPLHF TRBV7-2 TRBD1 . TRBJ1-6
TGTGCCAGCAGCTTCCTTACAGGGGGAGCGAGGAATGAGCAGTTCTTC CASSFLTGGARNEQFF TRBV5-6 TRBD1 . TRBJ2-1